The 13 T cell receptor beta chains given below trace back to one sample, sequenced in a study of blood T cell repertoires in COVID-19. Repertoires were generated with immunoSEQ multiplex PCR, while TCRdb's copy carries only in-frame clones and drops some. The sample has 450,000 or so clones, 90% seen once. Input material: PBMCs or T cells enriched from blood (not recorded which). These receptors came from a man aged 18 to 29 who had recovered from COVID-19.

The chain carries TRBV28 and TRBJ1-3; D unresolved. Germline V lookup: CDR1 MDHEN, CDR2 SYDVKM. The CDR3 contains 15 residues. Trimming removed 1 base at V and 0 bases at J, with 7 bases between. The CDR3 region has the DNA TGTGCCAGCAGTTTATCCAGGATCTCTGGAAACACCATATATTTT. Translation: CASSLSRISGNTIYF.

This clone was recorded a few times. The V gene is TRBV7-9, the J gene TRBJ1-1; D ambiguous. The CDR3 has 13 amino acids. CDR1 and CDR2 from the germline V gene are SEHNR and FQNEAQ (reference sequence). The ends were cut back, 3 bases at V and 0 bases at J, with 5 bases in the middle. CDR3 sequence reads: CASSFQMNTEAFF. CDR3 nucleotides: TGTGCCAGCAGCTTTCAGATGAACACTGAAGCTTTCTTT. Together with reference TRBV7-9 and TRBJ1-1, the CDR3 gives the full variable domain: DTGVSQNPRHKITKRGQNVTFRCDPISEHNRLYWYRQTLGQGPEFLTYFQNEAQLEKSRLLSDRFSAERPKGSFSTLEIQRTEQGDSAMYLCASSFQMNTEAFFGQGTRLTVV.

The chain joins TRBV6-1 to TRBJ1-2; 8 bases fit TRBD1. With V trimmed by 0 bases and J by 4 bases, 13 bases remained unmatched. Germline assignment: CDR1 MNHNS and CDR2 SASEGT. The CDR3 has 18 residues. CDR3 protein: CASSEAGQGWSSAYGYTF. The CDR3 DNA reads TGTGCCAGCAGTGAAGCCGGACAGGGTTGGAGTAGCGCCTATGGCTACACCTTC.

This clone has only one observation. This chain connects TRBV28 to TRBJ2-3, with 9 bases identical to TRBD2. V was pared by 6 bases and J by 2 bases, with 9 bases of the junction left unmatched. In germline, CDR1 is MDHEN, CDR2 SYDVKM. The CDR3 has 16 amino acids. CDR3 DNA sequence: TGTGCCAGCAGCGGTGGTCTAGCGGGAACCACAGATACGCAGTATTTT. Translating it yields CASSGGLAGTTDTQYF.

CDR3 in amino acids: CASSLGEFGGQPQHF. Here the CDR3 DNA reads TGTGCCAGCAGCTTGGGGGAATTCGGGGGGCAGCCCCAGCATTTT. The chain uses TRBV5-6 and TRBJ1-5; tentatively, D is TRBD1 (5 bases). Germline V CDR1 and CDR2: SGHDT, YYEEEE. Trimming took 0 bases from V and 7 from J, leaving 14 bases between them. The CDR3 contains 15 residues. The whole variable domain, filled in from reference TRBV5-6 and TRBJ1-5, reads DAGVTQSPTHLIKTRGQQVTLRCSPKSGHDTVSWYQQALGQGPQFIFQYYEEEERQRGNFPDRFSGHQFPNYSSELNVNALLLGDSALYLCASSLGEFGGQPQHFGDGTRLSIL.

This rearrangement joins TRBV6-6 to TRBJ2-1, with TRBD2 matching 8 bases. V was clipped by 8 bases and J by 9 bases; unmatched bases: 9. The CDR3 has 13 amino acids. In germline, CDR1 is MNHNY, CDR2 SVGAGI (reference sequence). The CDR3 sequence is CASGREGRSEQFF. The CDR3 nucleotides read TGTGCCAGCGGACGGGAGGGCCGGTCTGAGCAGTTCTTC.

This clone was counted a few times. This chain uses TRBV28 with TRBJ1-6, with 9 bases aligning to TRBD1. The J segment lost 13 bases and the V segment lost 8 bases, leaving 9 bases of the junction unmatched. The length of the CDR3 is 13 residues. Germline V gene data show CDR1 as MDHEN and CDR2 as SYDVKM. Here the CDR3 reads CASLRDREAPLHF. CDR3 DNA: TGTGCCAGCTTGCGGGACAGGGAGGCGCCCCTCCACTTT.

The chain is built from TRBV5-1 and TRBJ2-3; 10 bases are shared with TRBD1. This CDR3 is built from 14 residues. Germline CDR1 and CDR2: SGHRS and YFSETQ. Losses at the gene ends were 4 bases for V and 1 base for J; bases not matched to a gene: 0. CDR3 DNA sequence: TGCGCCAGCAGCGGGACAGGGGGCACAGATACGCAGTATTTT. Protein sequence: CASSGTGGTDTQYF.

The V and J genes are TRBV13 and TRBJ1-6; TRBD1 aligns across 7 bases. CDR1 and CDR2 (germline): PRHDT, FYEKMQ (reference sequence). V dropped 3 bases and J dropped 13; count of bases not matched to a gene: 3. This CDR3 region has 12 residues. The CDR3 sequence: CASSLTGNPLHF. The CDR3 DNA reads TGTGCCAGCAGCTTGACAGGGAATCCCCTCCACTTT.

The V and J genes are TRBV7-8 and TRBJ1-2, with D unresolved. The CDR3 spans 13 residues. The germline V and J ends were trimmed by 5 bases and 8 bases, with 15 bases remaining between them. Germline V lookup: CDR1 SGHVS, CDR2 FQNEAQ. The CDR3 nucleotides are TGTGCCAGCAGCCGTACCAAAGAGGGCGGCTACACCTTC. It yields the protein CASSRTKEGGYTF.

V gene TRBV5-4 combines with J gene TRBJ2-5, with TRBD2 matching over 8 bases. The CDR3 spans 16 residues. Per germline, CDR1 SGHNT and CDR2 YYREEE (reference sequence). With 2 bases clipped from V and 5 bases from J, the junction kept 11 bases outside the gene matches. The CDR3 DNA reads TGTGCCAGCAGCTTACGGACTAGCCGGGGGGGGGAGACCCAGTACTTC. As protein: CASSLRTSRGGETQYF.

The CDR3 DNA reads as TGTGCCAGCAGTTCGGACAGGAACAACTATGGCTACACCTTC. Protein: CASSSDRNNYGYTF. The chain is built from TRBV7-9 and TRBJ1-2, with 7 bases aligning to TRBD1. The CDR3 totals 14 residues. Germline trimming cut 6 bases from V and 2 bases from J; bases unmatched to any gene: 6. Germline V gene lookup returns CDR1 SEHNR and CDR2 FQNEAQ (reference sequence).

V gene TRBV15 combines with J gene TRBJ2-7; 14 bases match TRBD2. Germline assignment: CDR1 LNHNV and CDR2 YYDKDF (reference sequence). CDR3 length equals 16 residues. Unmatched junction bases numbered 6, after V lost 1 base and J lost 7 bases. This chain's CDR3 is CATSRGGTSGSLEQYF. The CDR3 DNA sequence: TGTGCCACCAGCAGAGGAGGGACTAGCGGGAGCTTAGAGCAGTACTTC. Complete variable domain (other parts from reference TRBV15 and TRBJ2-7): DAMVIQNPRYQVTQFGKPVTLSCSQTLNHNVMYWYQQKSSQAPKLLFHYYDKDFNNEADTPDNFQSRRPNTSFCFLDIRSPGLGDTAMYLCATSRGGTSGSLEQYFGPGTRLTVT.